This TCR beta chain derives from a study of cytomegalovirus exposure and HLA in healthy donors. For the study at large: An early release of data contained some 80 million unique TCRs, which came from HLA-typed donors.

V was cut by 1 base and J by 6 bases, with 16 bases left in between. CDR1 and CDR2 (germline): SQVTM, ANQGSEA. The CDR3 loop spans 14 amino acids. Findings and caveats of the study: In vitro data verified a few CMV-associated chains as specific for CMV antigens. Certain sequence variants were highly shared and formed a cluster, and this cluster was likely a sequencing artifact.

Remarks on this clone: Its antigen is unidentified.

These donors counted as nominally healthy when sampled, but unrecorded immune exposures were likely. The PCR had 60 Vbeta and 13 Jbeta primers. Profiled with immunoSEQ multiplex PCR; TCRdb holds only in-frame clones, not every one. The repertoire has roughly 230,000 clones, about 90% of them found once; the top ten carry about 1.7%. The receptor comes from a girl aged 2-9 years in good health and CMV-seronegative. Sequenced: PBMCs. The rearrangement uses TRBV29-1 and TRBJ2-7; possibly TRBD2 for D (5 bases). CDR3 bases: TGCAGCGTTGAAGCACGGGATATGACTCGCGAGCAGTACTTC. Its translation: CSVEARDMTREQYF.